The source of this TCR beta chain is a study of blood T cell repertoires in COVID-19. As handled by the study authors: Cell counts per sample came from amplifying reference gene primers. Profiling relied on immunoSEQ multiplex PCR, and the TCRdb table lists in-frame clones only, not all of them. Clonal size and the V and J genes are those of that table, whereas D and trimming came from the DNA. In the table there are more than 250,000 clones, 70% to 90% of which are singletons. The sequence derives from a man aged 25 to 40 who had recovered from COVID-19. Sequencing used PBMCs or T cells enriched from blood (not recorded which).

In DNA, the CDR3 is TGTGCCAGCAGTGAATTGACAGGGCCTGGTCTGCCCCAGCATTTT. Its protein product is CASSELTGPGLPQHF. This chain links TRBV6-1 with TRBJ1-5; 7 bases agree with TRBD1. V trimming: 2 bases; J trimming: 9 bases; junction bases outside the gene matches: 10. Germline CDR1 is MNHNS and CDR2 is SASEGT. The CDR3 has 15 residues.